Listed here are 2 T cell receptor beta chains from one sample, sequenced in a study of blood T cell repertoires in COVID-19. The method was immunoSEQ multiplex PCR; TCRdb's version includes in-frame clones alone and lacks a portion of them. The table records 350,000 to 400,000 clones, nearly 90% of them present only once. Sequencing was carried out using PBMCs or T cells enriched from blood (not recorded which). The origin of the receptors is a woman aged 30 to 39 who had recovered from COVID-19.

The V call is TRBV3-1 (or the pseudogene TRBV3-2), the J call TRBJ1-1; D not resolved. Germline V CDR1 and CDR2: LGHDT, YNNKEL (reference sequence). The V end was cut by 1 base, the J end by 12 bases, with 15 bases between. This CDR3 region has 13 residues. This CDR3 reads CASSQARTLNSFF. CDR3 coding DNA: TGTGCCAGCAGCCAAGCCCGAACTTTAAACTCTTTCTTT.

V usage is TRBV28 and J usage is TRBJ1-2; D is perhaps TRBD1 (5 bases). Germline CDR1 and CDR2: MDHEN and SYDVKM. V lost 4 bases to trimming and J lost 5 bases, with 17 bases between them. CDR3 length: 15 amino acids. The CDR3 DNA sequence: TGTGCCAGCAGTTCCCTACTAAGCCCAGGGTATGGCTACACCTTC. It encodes CASSSLLSPGYGYTF.